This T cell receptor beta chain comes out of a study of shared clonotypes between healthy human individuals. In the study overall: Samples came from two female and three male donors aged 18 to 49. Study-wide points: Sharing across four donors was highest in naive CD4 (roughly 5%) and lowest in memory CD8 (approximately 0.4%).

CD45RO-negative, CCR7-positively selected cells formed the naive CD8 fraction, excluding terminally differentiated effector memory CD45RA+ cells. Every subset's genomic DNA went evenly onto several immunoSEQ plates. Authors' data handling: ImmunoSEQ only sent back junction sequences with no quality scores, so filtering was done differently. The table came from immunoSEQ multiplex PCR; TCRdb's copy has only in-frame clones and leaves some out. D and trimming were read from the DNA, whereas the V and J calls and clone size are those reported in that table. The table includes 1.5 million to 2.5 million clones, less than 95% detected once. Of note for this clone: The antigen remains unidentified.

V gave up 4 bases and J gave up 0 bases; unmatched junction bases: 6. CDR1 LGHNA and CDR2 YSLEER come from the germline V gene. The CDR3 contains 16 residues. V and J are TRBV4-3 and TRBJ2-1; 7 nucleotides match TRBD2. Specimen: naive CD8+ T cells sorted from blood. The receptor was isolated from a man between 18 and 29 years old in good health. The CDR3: CASSRDWEGSYNEQFF. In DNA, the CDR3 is TGCGCCAGCAGCCGGGATTGGGAGGGCTCCTACAATGAGCAGTTCTTC.